The 25 T cell receptor beta chains listed next were all sequenced from one sample in a study of shared clonotypes between healthy human individuals. Repertoires were generated with immunoSEQ multiplex PCR, while TCRdb's copy carries only in-frame clones and drops some. The repertoire holds about 1.5 million clones, around 97% seen once, with about 1% in the top ten. The sequenced sample consisted of naive CD4+ T cells sorted from blood. Subset of the sample: CD45RA+ positively selected. Receptor source: a man aged 25 to 40 in good health.

The chain is built from TRBV2 and TRBJ2-5, with TRBD2 matching 7 bases. Looked up from germline, CDR1 is SNHLY and CDR2 is FYNNEI. With 6 bases clipped from V and 4 bases from J, the junction kept 14 bases outside the gene matches. This CDR3 has 16 residues. The CDR3 loop is CASSRLSSGTRETQYF. CDR3 sequence (DNA): TGTGCCAGCAGCCGCCTTTCGAGCGGGACCAGAGAGACCCAGTACTTC. The entire variable domain, with the rest obtained from reference TRBV2 and TRBJ2-5, is as follows: EPEVTQTPSHQVTQMGQEVILRCVPISNHLYFYWYRQILGQKVEFLVSFYNNEISEKSEIFDDQFSVERPDGSNFTLKIRSTKLEDSAMYFCASSRLSSGTRETQYFGPGTRLLVL.

CDR3 bases: TGTGCCAGCAATATTAGGGGGCCTTTCACTGAAGCTTTCTTT. It specifies CASNIRGPFTEAFF. The rearrangement joins TRBV27 to TRBJ1-1; 7 bases are shared with TRBD1. J lost 4 bases, V lost 7 bases, and 9 bases had no gene match. The length of the CDR3 is 14 residues. Germline loops: CDR1 MNHEY, CDR2 SMNVEV (reference sequence).

The chain uses TRBV7-2 and TRBJ2-2; TRBD1 matches 11 bases. Germline CDR1 SGHTA, CDR2 FQGNSA. This CDR3 contains 19 residues. V was clipped by 2 bases and J by 1 base; unmatched bases: 9. CDR3 nucleotide sequence: TGTGCCAGCAGCTTACGGACAGGGGGCGTAACCGGGAACACCGGGGAGCTGTTTTTT. This translates into CASSLRTGGVTGNTGELFF.

The chain is built from TRBV9 and TRBJ2-3; D is perhaps TRBD1 (5 bases). The CDR3 totals 16 residues. The V gene lost 0 bases and the J gene lost 0 bases, with 11 bases spanning the gap. Germline V gene lookup returns CDR1 SGDLS and CDR2 YYNGEE. The CDR3 loop is CASSVDVRVSTDTQYF. Written as DNA, the CDR3 is TGTGCCAGCAGCGTAGATGTCAGGGTGAGCACAGATACGCAGTATTTT. The whole variable domain, remainder taken from reference TRBV9 and TRBJ2-3, is DSGVTQTPKHLITATGQRVTLRCSPRSGDLSVYWYQQSLDQGLQFLIQYYNGEERAKGNILERFSAQQFPDLHSELNLSSLELGDSALYFCASSVDVRVSTDTQYFGPGTRLTVL.

The chain links TRBV19 to TRBJ2-2; 8 bases fit TRBD2. CDR1 is LNHDA and CDR2 is SQIVND in the germline V gene (reference sequence). The CDR3 loop spans 14 amino acids. J was trimmed by 1 base and V by 6 bases; bases with no gene match: 1. CDR3 DNA: TGTGCCAGTAGAGCGGGAGTGAACACCGGGGAGCTGTTTTTT. Translating it yields CASRAGVNTGELFF.

This clone was detected only once. The chain combines TRBV18 with TRBJ1-1, with 8 bases that match TRBD1. Germline assignment: CDR1 KGHSH and CDR2 LQKENI. J gave up 5 bases and V 5 bases, and 13 bases lay outside the gene matches. CDR3 length equals 16 residues. CDR3 amino acids: CASSTLARGLGTEAFF. The CDR3 nucleotides are TGTGCCAGCTCAACGCTTGCCAGGGGGCTGGGAACTGAAGCTTTCTTT.

Here the CDR3 reads CASSDSGGPYEQYF. The CDR3, as DNA: TGCGCCAGCAGTGATAGCGGGGGTCCGTACGAGCAGTACTTC. The chain recombines TRBV10-1 with TRBJ2-7, with 9 bases matching TRBD2. Germline V gene data show CDR1 as WNHNN and CDR2 as SYGVQD (reference sequence). Losses at the gene ends were 3 bases for V and 4 bases for J; bases not matched to a gene: 4. CDR3 length: 14 residues.

Remarks on this clone: Sequence at one end of the junction differs from germline and may be a read error. The rearrangement joins TRBV11-2 to TRBJ2-1; 11 bases align to TRBD2. This CDR3 has 14 amino acids. The V gene's germline CDR1 is SGHAT and CDR2 FQNNGV. CDR3 sequence: CASRLAGGVYEQFF. CDR3 DNA sequence: TGTGCCAGCAGATTAGCGGGAGGGGTTTATGAGCAGTTCTTC.

The rearrangement joins TRBV5-4 to TRBJ2-5, with 12 nucleotides matching TRBD2. Germline V gene lookup returns CDR1 SGHNT and CDR2 YYREEE (reference sequence). The CDR3 contains 18 residues. Trimming at V came to 4 bases and at J to 5 bases, leaving 15 bases not matched to a gene. The DNA of the CDR3 is TGTGCCAGCAGCCCGACGGGGGGGCTAGCGGGAGGGCCGGAGACCCAGTACTTC. Protein sequence: CASSPTGGLAGGPETQYF.

The rearrangement links TRBV28 to TRBJ2-2; D gene uncertain. V shed 2 bases and J shed 4 bases, with 8 bases lying between them. The germline V gene has CDR1 MDHEN and CDR2 SYDVKM. The CDR3 covers 14 residues. CDR3 nucleotide sequence: TGTGCCAGCAGTTTAACTCAGGTCACCGGGGAGCTGTTTTTT. This encodes CASSLTQVTGELFF. Complete variable domain (other parts from reference TRBV28 and TRBJ2-2): DVKVTQSSRYLVKRTGEKVFLECVQDMDHENMFWYRQDPGLGLRLIYFSYDVKMKEKGDIPEGYSVSREKKERFSLILESASTNQTSMYLCASSLTQVTGELFFGEGSRLTVL.

This clone was counted between two and nine times. The rearrangement uses TRBV20-1 and TRBJ2-7, with D hard to call. Germline loops: CDR1 DFQATT, CDR2 SNEGSKA (reference sequence). V was cut by 4 bases and J by 12 bases, with 16 bases left in between. This CDR3 spans 11 amino acids. CDR3 in DNA: TGCAGTGCTATGCAATGGGGTCTGTCGTACTTC. The encoded protein is CSAMQWGLSYF.

J is TRBJ2-5 and V is TRBV5-4; D call uncertain. This CDR3 spans 13 amino acids. Germline CDR1 and CDR2: SGHNT and YYREEE (reference sequence). V lost 0 bases, J lost 5 bases, and 8 bases lay in between. DNA of the CDR3: TGTGCCAGCAGCTTGGATCTTGAGGAGACCCAGTACTTC. Amino acid sequence: CASSLDLEETQYF.

The chain combines TRBV18 with TRBJ2-5; D is unclear. Germline V gene lookup returns CDR1 KGHSH and CDR2 LQKENI. The CDR3 has 14 residues. V lost 3 bases, J lost 3 bases, and 11 bases lay in between. The CDR3, as DNA: TGTGCCAGCTCACCGCGGCTGCGAGAAGAGACCCAGTACTTC. Protein sequence: CASSPRLREETQYF.

This chain uses TRBV2 with TRBJ2-1; 9 bases map to TRBD2. CDR3 length: 18 residues. Germline assignment: CDR1 SNHLY and CDR2 FYNNEI. V dropped 3 bases and J dropped 0; count of bases not matched to a gene: 9. CDR3 residues: CASSERAGGLSSYNEQFF. CDR3 nucleotides: TGTGCCAGCAGTGAGAGAGCGGGAGGCCTGAGCTCCTACAATGAGCAGTTCTTC.

J is TRBJ2-7 and V is TRBV5-8; D possibly corresponds to TRBD2 (5 bases). The germline gives CDR1 SGHTS, CDR2 YDEGEE. The CDR3 is made up of 17 amino acids. Trimming shortened V by 1 base and J by 2 bases, and 19 bases separated the two germline ends. The CDR3 is CASSLRGSLSTPYEQYF. As DNA, the CDR3 is TGTGCCAGCAGCTTGCGAGGGAGTCTTTCGACCCCCTACGAGCAGTACTTC.

This clone has a single count. This chain connects TRBV5-1 to TRBJ1-2; D is unresolved. The V end was cut by 0 bases, the J end by 7 bases, with 1 base between. Germline V gene data show CDR1 as SGHRS and CDR2 as YFSETQ. This CDR3 is built from 10 residues. This CDR3 reads CASSLGGYTF. The CDR3, as DNA: TGCGCCAGCAGCTTGGGTGGCTACACCTTC.

This clone was seen once. The rearrangement joins TRBV19 to TRBJ2-1; D call uncertain. The CDR3 runs 16 residues. With 5 bases removed from V and 7 bases from J, the gap between germline ends came to 21 bases. Germline V gene lookup returns CDR1 LNHDA and CDR2 SQIVND (reference sequence). The CDR3 sequence: CASSSFGRRSRNEQFF. CDR3 nucleotide sequence: TGTGCCAGTAGTTCCTTCGGCAGGCGATCTCGAAATGAGCAGTTCTTC.

V gene TRBV9 combines with J gene TRBJ2-7; 7 nucleotides line up with TRBD2. CDR3 length: 13 amino acids. The V gene's germline CDR1 is SGDLS and CDR2 YYNGEE. Unmatched junction bases numbered 8, after V lost 4 bases and J lost 7 bases. As DNA, the CDR3 is TGTGCCAGCAGCTTTCTAGCGGCGGGAGAGCAGTACTTC. Protein sequence: CASSFLAAGEQYF.

The chain links TRBV6-5 to TRBJ1-1; 7 bases map to TRBD1. The CDR3 length is 13 residues. Trimming took 6 bases from V and 6 from J; bases not matched to a gene: 7. CDR1 is MNHEY and CDR2 is SVGAGI in the germline V gene. DNA for the CDR3: TGTGCCAGCAGGGACACAGGGGACCCTGAAGCTTTCTTT. As protein: CASRDTGDPEAFF.

V and J are TRBV7-8 and TRBJ1-5; D possibly corresponds to TRBD1 (5 bases). Germline V lookup: CDR1 SGHVS, CDR2 FQNEAQ. This CDR3 comprises 10 residues. Trimming cost V 9 bases and J 9 bases, with 9 bases left between them. CDR3 loop: CASRRGPQHF. CDR3 DNA sequence: TGTGCCAGTCGAAGGGGGCCCCAGCATTTT.

The chain links TRBV7-9 to TRBJ2-3, with D perhaps given as TRBD1 or TRBD2 (7 bases each). Trimming cost V 0 bases and J 6 bases, with 13 bases left between them. The CDR3 runs 15 residues. The germline CDR1 and CDR2 sequences are SEHNR and FQNEAQ (reference sequence). CDR3 in amino acids: CASSLAAGGADTQYF. The CDR3 DNA sequence: TGTGCCAGCAGCTTAGCGGCAGGGGGGGCGGATACGCAGTATTTT.

The chain carries TRBV5-1 and TRBJ2-2; D unclear. The CDR3 runs to 14 residues. Germline loops: CDR1 SGHRS, CDR2 YFSETQ. Trimming shortened V by 3 bases and J by 5 bases, and 11 bases separated the two germline ends. CDR3 sequence: CASSSTIMTGELFF. The CDR3 DNA follows: TGCGCCAGCAGCTCTACAATAATGACCGGGGAGCTGTTTTTT.

As to this clone: Other DNA sequences in this sample translate to the same CDR3. The chain is built from TRBV20-1 and TRBJ2-7; possibly TRBD1 or TRBD2 for D (6 bases each). Germline values: CDR1 DFQATT, CDR2 SNEGSKA (reference sequence). Between the trimmed V and J ends, which lost 3 bases and 7 bases, there was a span of 10 bases. This CDR3 region has 11 residues. The CDR3 reads CSASGGGEQYF. The CDR3 DNA sequence: TGCAGTGCTAGCGGGGGCGGGGAGCAGTACTTC.

This chain uses TRBV5-1 with TRBJ2-7; D call uncertain. The V end was cut by 3 bases, the J end by 0 bases, with 10 bases between. Per germline, CDR1 SGHRS and CDR2 YFSETQ. The CDR3 covers 14 residues. The CDR3 nucleotides are TGCGCCAGCAGCTCGATAGAGTTCTCCTACGAGCAGTACTTC. Encoded protein: CASSSIEFSYEQYF.

This chain links TRBV29-1 with TRBJ2-1, with a possible D match to TRBD1 (5 bases). The CDR3 extends over 14 amino acids. CDR1 is SQVTM, CDR2 ANQGSEA, per germline. The V end lost 3 bases, the J end lost 1 base, and 10 bases lay between the germline ends. The CDR3 is CSVDQTGSYNEQFF. In DNA form, the CDR3 reads TGCAGCGTTGATCAAACAGGATCCTACAATGAGCAGTTCTTC.